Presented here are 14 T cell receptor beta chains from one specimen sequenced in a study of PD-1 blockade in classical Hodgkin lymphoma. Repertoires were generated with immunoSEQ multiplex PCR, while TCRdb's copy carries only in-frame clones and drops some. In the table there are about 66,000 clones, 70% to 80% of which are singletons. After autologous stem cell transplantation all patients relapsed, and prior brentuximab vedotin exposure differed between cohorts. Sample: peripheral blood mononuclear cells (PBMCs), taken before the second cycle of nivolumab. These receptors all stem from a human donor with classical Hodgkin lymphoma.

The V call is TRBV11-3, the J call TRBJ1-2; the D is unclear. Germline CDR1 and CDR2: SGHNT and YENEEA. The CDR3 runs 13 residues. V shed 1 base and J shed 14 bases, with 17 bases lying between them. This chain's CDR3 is CASSLGSGAFSTF. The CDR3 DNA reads TGTGCCAGCAGCTTAGGGTCGGGAGCCTTTAGTACCTTC.

For the CDR3, the DNA is TGTGCCAGCAGTGATTACGGGGTTAAGACTGGCTACACCTTC. Translating gives CASSDYGVKTGYTF. V gene TRBV6-5 combines with J gene TRBJ1-2, with D hard to call. The germline gives CDR1 MNHEY, CDR2 SVGAGI. The CDR3 spans 14 residues. Trimming took off 5 bases at V and 7 bases at J, with 17 bases between the two ends.

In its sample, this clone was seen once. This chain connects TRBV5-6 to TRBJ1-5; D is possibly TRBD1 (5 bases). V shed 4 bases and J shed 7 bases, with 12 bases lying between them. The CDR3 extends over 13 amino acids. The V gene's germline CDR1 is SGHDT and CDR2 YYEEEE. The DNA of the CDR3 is TGTGCCAGCAGCCCGGACGGGGGACAGCCCCAGCATTTT. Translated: CASSPDGGQPQHF.

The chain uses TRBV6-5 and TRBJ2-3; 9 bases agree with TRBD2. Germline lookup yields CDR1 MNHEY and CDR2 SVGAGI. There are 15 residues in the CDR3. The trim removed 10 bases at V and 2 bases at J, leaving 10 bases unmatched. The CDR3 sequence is CATKTSGFSTDTQYF. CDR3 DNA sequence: TGTGCCACCAAAACTAGCGGGTTCTCCACAGATACGCAGTATTTT.

The CDR3 nucleotides read TGTGCCTGGAGAGGGACAATGAATTCACCCCTCCACTTT. Translating gives CAWRGTMNSPLHF. The chain recombines TRBV30 with TRBJ1-6, with TRBD1 as a possible D gene (6 bases). Germline values: CDR1 GTSNPN, CDR2 SVGIG (reference sequence). V lost 3 bases and J 7 bases, leaving 10 bases between the germline ends. The CDR3 runs 13 residues.

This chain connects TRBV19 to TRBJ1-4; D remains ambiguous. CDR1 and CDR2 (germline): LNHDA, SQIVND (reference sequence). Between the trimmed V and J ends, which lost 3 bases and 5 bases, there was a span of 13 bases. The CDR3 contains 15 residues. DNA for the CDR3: TGTGCCAGTAGTATGACTTGGGCGGGGAATGAAAAACTGTTTTTT. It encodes CASSMTWAGNEKLFF.

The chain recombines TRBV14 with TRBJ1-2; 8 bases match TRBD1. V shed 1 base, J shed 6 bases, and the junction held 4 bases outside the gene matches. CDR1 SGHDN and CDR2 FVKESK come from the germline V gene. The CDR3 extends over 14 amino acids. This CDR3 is CASSQVDRANGYTF. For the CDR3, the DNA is TGTGCCAGCAGCCAAGTGGACAGGGCCAATGGCTACACCTTC.

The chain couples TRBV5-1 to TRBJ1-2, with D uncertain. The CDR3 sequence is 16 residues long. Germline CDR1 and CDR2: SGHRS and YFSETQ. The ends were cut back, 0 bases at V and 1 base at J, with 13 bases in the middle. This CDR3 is CASSLAATALNYGYTF. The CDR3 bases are TGCGCCAGCAGCTTGGCCGCAACAGCCCTTAACTATGGCTACACCTTC.

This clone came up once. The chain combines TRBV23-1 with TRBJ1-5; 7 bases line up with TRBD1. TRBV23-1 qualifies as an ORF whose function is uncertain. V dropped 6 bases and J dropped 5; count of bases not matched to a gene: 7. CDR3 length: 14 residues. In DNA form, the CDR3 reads TGCGCCAGCAGGCCCCGACAGGGAGATCAGCCCCAGCATTTT. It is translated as CASRPRQGDQPQHF.

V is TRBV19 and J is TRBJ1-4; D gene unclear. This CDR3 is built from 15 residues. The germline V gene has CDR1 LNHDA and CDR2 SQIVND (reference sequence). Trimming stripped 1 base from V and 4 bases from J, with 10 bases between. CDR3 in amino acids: CASSIGGTYNEKLFF. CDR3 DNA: TGTGCCAGTAGTATAGGCGGCACCTATAATGAAAAACTGTTTTTT.

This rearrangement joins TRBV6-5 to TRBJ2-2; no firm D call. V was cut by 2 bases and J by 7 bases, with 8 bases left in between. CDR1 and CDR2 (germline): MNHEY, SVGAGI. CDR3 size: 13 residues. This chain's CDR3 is CASSYGWSGELFF. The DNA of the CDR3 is TGTGCCAGCAGTTACGGGTGGAGCGGGGAGCTGTTTTTT.

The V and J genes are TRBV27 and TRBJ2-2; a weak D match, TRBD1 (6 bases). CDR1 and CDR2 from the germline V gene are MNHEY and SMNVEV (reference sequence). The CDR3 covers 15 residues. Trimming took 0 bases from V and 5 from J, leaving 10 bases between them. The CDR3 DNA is TGTGCCAGCAGTTTATCAATTGGACAGACCGGGGAGCTGTTTTTT. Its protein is CASSLSIGQTGELFF.

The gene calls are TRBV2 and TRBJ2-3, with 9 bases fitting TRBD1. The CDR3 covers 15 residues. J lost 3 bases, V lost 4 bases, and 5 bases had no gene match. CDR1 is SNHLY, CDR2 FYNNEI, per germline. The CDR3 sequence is CASSGGQGRTDTQYF. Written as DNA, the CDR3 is TGTGCCAGCAGTGGTGGACAGGGGAGGACAGATACGCAGTATTTT.

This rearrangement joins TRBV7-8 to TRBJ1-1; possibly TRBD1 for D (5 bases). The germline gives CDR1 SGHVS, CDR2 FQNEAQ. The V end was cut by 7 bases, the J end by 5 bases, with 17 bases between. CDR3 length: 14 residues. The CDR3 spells CASTFRVGETEAFF. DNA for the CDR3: TGTGCCAGCACCTTCAGGGTAGGAGAAACTGAAGCTTTCTTT.